Following are 4 T cell receptor beta chains from one sample sequenced in a study of CD8+ T cells in alopecia areata. As to treatment: oral pan-JAK inhibitor, 5-10 mg twice daily. Sequencing relied on a cDNA template that was reverse transcribed from extracted RNA. The table came from immunoSEQ multiplex PCR; TCRdb's copy has only in-frame clones and leaves some out. In the table there are 190,000 or so clones, around three fifths of which are singletons. This specimen was CD8+ T cells sorted from blood, taken at week 24, from a patient treated with tofacitinib. The receptors were gathered from a human donor with alopecia areata.

This clone was observed a handful of times. In the same sample, other DNA sequences code for this CDR3. This rearrangement joins TRBV19 to TRBJ1-5; no definite D call. The germline V and J ends were trimmed by 2 bases and 0 bases, with 5 bases remaining between them. The CDR3 is 14 amino acids. The V gene's germline CDR1 is LNHDA and CDR2 SQIVND (reference sequence). The CDR3: CASSIIGSNQPQHF. In DNA form, the CDR3 reads TGTGCCAGTAGTATAATTGGTAGCAATCAGCCCCAGCATTTT.

In nucleotides, the CDR3 is TGCAGCGTTCCCGGGACAGGGGGCTTCCACTCTGGGGCCAACGTCCTGACTTTC. It codes for CSVPGTGGFHSGANVLTF. This chain uses TRBV29-1 with TRBJ2-6; 12 nucleotides align to TRBD1. The CDR3 loop spans 18 amino acids. With 5 bases clipped from V and 0 bases from J, the junction kept 8 bases outside the gene matches. Germline V gene sequence: CDR1 SQVTM, CDR2 ANQGSEA.

This clone showed up just a few times. The chain carries TRBV29-1 and TRBJ2-7, with a weak D call TRBD1 (6 bases). From germline, CDR1 is SQVTM and CDR2 ANQGSEA. V shed 1 base and J shed 3 bases, with 16 bases lying between them. The CDR3 is 15 amino acids. The CDR3: CSVEGAQGKNYEQYF. DNA for the CDR3: TGCAGCGTTGAAGGTGCTCAGGGGAAAAACTACGAGCAGTACTTC.

CDR3 DNA: TGCAGCGTTGGTGAAAACTATGGCTACACCTTC. This codes for CSVGENYGYTF. This chain connects TRBV29-1 to TRBJ1-2; D uncertain. The CDR3 is made up of 11 amino acids. Deletions cut 4 bases from V and 2 bases from J, with 5 bases between. The germline gives CDR1 SQVTM, CDR2 ANQGSEA.